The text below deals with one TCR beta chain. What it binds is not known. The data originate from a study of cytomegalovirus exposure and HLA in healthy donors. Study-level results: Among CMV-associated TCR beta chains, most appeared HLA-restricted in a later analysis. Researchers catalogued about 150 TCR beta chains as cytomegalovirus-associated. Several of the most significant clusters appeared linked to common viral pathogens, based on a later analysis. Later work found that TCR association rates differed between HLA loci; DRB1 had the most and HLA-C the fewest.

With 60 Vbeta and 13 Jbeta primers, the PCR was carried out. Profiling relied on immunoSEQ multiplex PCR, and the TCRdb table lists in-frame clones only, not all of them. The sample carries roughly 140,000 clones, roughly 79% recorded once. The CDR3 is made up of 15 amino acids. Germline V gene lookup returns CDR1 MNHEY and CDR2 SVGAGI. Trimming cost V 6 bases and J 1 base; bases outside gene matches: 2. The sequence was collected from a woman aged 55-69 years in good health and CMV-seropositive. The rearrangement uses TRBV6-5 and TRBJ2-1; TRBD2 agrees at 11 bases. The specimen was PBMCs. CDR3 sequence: CASRLAGASYNEQFF. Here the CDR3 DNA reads TGTGCCAGCAGACTAGCGGGAGCTTCCTACAATGAGCAGTTCTTC.